This TCR beta chain is drawn from a study of T cells after yellow fever vaccination. This clonotype was seen a few times. Its target is not known. Broader study findings: Most primary-vaccination clones reappeared after the booster (about 95% CD4, 88% CD8).

The V and J ends lost 3 bases and 2 bases respectively, with 10 bases between them. The germline V gene has CDR1 SQVTM and CDR2 ANQGSEA. This CDR3 region has 13 residues. Conversion of TCR transcripts into cDNA relied on 5'RACE template switching, which added a universal primer site and UMIs. Each CDR3 protein gets one entry after TCRdb re-called the 5' RACE reads with MiXCR. The data hold hundreds of thousands of distinct CDR3 sequences, with 8.7% observed a single time. The sequences come from PBMCs, collected on the day of the first yellow fever vaccination. The sequence was collected from a man aged 18 to 29 who received the YFV17D yellow fever vaccine. The chain is built from TRBV29-1 and TRBJ2-5; D gene ambiguous. The CDR3 bases are TGCAGCGTTGACCTCCGACAACAAGAGACCCAGTACTTC. Protein product: CSVDLRQQETQYF.